These T cell receptor beta chains were read from a single sample in a study of neurological immune-mediated disorders. One entry per CDR3 protein, called by TCRdb with MiXCR from the 5' RACE reads. The sample carries tens of thousands of distinct CDR3 sequences, about 10% recorded once. The sample was PBMCs. The receptors originated from a male donor with HTLV-1-associated myelopathy (HAM/TSP). The CDR3 runs from the conserved cysteine through the conserved F or W. Fields, in order: clone size, J gene, D gene, V gene, CDR3 DNA, CDR3 protein. D genes are given only for firm matches. A clone size is listed for some rows: how often the clone was seen (once, few, many), or a class if it is expanded.

size: many
J: TRBJ2-1
D: NA
V: TRBV7-2
DNA: TGTGCCAGCAGGGCATTGGGGGCGGCGGATGAGCAGTTCTTC
CDR3: CASRALGAADEQFF

size: many
J: TRBJ2-2
D: TRBD2
V: TRBV6-2/TRBV6-3
DNA: TGTGCCAGCAGTTACCAGAGCGGGGGGCTGAACACCGGGGAGCTGTTTTTT
CDR3: CASSYQSGGLNTGELFF

size: many
J: TRBJ1-6
D: NA
V: TRBV12-3/TRBV12-4
DNA: TGTGCCAGCAGTTGGACGGGGCCGATTTCACCCCTCCACTTT
CDR3: CASSWTGPISPLHF

size: NA
J: TRBJ2-5
D: NA
V: TRBV5-1
DNA: TGCGCCAGCAGCTTGGCCGGGAAGACCCAGTACTTC
CDR3: CASSLAGKTQYF

size: many
J: TRBJ1-4
D: NA
V: TRBV6-5
DNA: TGTGCCAGCAGGGCAGGGTGGGGCTGGGAAAAACTGTTTTTT
CDR3: CASRAGWGWEKLFF

size: many
J: TRBJ2-1
D: NA
V: TRBV24-1
DNA: TGTGCCACCAGTGCTGGGGTTAATGAGCAGTTCTTC
CDR3: CATSAGVNEQFF

size: many
J: TRBJ2-1
D: NA
V: TRBV29-1
DNA: TGCAGCGTTGAGGAAAAGTGGGGCCGCAATGAGCAGTTCTTC
CDR3: CSVEEKWGRNEQFF

size: few
J: TRBJ2-1
D: NA
V: TRBV7-2
DNA: TGTGCCAGCAGCTTAGCGAACAATGAGCAGTTCTTC
CDR3: CASSLANNEQFF

size: NA
J: TRBJ2-5
D: NA
V: TRBV12-3/TRBV12-4
DNA: TGTGCCAGCAGTTGGGGCGGTCCACAAGAGACCCAGTACTTC
CDR3: CASSWGGPQETQYF

size: NA
J: TRBJ2-7
D: NA
V: TRBV6-2/TRBV6-3
DNA: TGTGCCAGCAGTTACTCGCCAGGACCCTACGAGCAGTACTTC
CDR3: CASSYSPGPYEQYF

size: many
J: TRBJ2-7
D: NA
V: TRBV6-2/TRBV6-3
DNA: TGTGCCAGCAGAAGGGAATATTACTACGAGCAGTACTTC
CDR3: CASRREYYYEQYF

size: many
J: TRBJ2-2
D: NA
V: TRBV5-1
DNA: TGCGCCAGCAGGGGCCAGAACACCGGGGAGCTGTTTTTT
CDR3: CASRGQNTGELFF

size: many
J: TRBJ2-7
D: NA
V: TRBV12-3/TRBV12-4
DNA: TGTGCCAGCAGTTTAGGGGGCGGCGACGAGCAGTACTTC
CDR3: CASSLGGGDEQYF

size: many
J: TRBJ2-1
D: TRBD2
V: TRBV10-3
DNA: TGTGCCATCAGTCCGACTAGCGGGGGAAATGAGCAGTTCTTC
CDR3: CAISPTSGGNEQFF

size: many
J: TRBJ2-3
D: NA
V: TRBV5-1
DNA: TGCGCCAGCAGCCCGGGGTTGCGCGTGGGGACAGATACGCAGTATTTT
CDR3: CASSPGLRVGTDTQYF

size: large
J: TRBJ2-1
D: NA
V: TRBV15
DNA: TGTGCCACCACCCACCCGCAGGGAGGAAACAATGAGCAGTTCTTC
CDR3: CATTHPQGGNNEQFF

size: many
J: TRBJ2-3
D: TRBD1
V: TRBV5-1
DNA: TGCGCCAGCAGCTTCCGGGACAGCCACACAGATACGCAGTATTTT
CDR3: CASSFRDSHTDTQYF

size: many
J: TRBJ2-1
D: NA
V: TRBV7-2
DNA: TGTGCCAGCACCAAGAGGGGTGGGGGATATAATGAGCAGTTCTTC
CDR3: CASTKRGGGYNEQFF

size: NA
J: TRBJ2-2
D: NA
V: TRBV7-8
DNA: TGTGCCAGCAGCCCCCCCAAGAGGGACACCGAGGTGCCCGGGGAGCTGTTTTTT
CDR3: CASSPPKRDTEVPGELFF

size: medium-sized
J: TRBJ2-5
D: TRBD2
V: TRBV9
DNA: TGTGCCAGCAGCCCTCGGGAGGGCGCCGGTGGGACCCAGTACTTC
CDR3: CASSPREGAGGTQYF

size: many
J: TRBJ1-6
D: TRBD1
V: TRBV20-1
DNA: TGCAGTGCTAGAGAACCACAGGGGGCGAATTCACCCCTCCACTTT
CDR3: CSAREPQGANSPLHF

size: many
J: TRBJ1-3
D: NA
V: TRBV11-2
DNA: TGTGCCAGCAGCTTAAGCGGAACAGGCTCTGGAAACACCATATATTTT
CDR3: CASSLSGTGSGNTIYF